This entry features one TCR beta chain sequence. Its specificity is not known. These data originate in a study of T cells in tuberculosis. About the research overall: PBMC were archived before or within 7 days of starting treatment. Study-wide points: GMM-specific TCRs were nearer to active tuberculosis alpha repertoires, suggesting expansion. Using the GMM-specific repertoire gave around 87% accuracy versus roughly 68% with motifs.

The time point is: new active TB diagnosis, blood taken before or within 7 days of starting treatment. Positive smear microscopy and/or M. tuberculosis culture confirmed active disease. Data came from immunoSEQ multiplex PCR; TCRdb stores just in-frame clones and leaves some out. Of about 34,000 clones in the sample, roughly 93% were seen once. The CDR3 sequence is 15 residues long. CDR1 and CDR2 from the germline V gene are SGHTA and FQGTGA. Trimming shortened V by 5 bases and J by 3 bases, and 16 bases separated the two germline ends. The clonotype comes from an adult with tuberculosis. Sequencing was performed on PBMCs, taken at tuberculosis diagnosis. V and J are TRBV7-3 and TRBJ1-2, with D possibly matching TRBD1 (6 bases). CDR3 coding DNA: TGTGCCAGCAGCCCTACAGGGAGAGGAGACTATGGCTACACCTTC. This gives the protein CASSPTGRGDYGYTF.